The 11 T cell receptor beta chains in this list originate from one sample, sequenced in a study of blood T cell repertoires in COVID-19. TCRdb keeps only in-frame clones here, not all; method: immunoSEQ multiplex PCR. The sample consists of 200,000 to 250,000 clones, around 88% of them appearing once. Material: peripheral blood. Receptor source: a young man with active or convalescent COVID-19.

V and J are TRBV6-5 and TRBJ1-6; unclear D gene. Germline-derived CDR1 and CDR2 are MNHEY and SVGAGI. V gave up 1 base and J gave up 4 bases, with 11 bases separating them. This CDR3 contains 16 residues. The CDR3 coding sequence is TGTGCCAGCAGTTACTATGGAGGACGGTATAATTCACCCCTCCACTTT. Translating it yields CASSYYGGRYNSPLHF.

V gene TRBV29-1 combines with J gene TRBJ1-1, with D perhaps matching TRBD1 (6 bases). The CDR3 length is 13 residues. Looked up from germline, CDR1 is SQVTM and CDR2 is ANQGSEA. Trimming cost V 5 bases and J 0 bases, with 10 bases left between them. This CDR3 reads CSVQGWLNTEAFF. CDR3 in DNA: TGCAGCGTTCAGGGGTGGCTGAACACTGAAGCTTTCTTT.

V and J are TRBV4-2 and TRBJ1-2, with D possibly being TRBD1 (5 bases). CDR1 is LGHNA, CDR2 YNFKEQ, per germline. V gave up 0 bases and J gave up 3 bases, with 11 bases separating them. This CDR3 is built from 15 residues. The CDR3 protein is CASSQDLRGDYGYTF. The DNA for the CDR3 is TGTGCCAGCAGCCAAGATCTCCGGGGGGACTATGGCTACACCTTC.

The V gene is TRBV5-1, the J gene TRBJ2-4; 7 bases match TRBD1. Germline CDR1 reads SGHRS; CDR2 reads YFSETQ. Trimming removed 3 bases from V and 9 bases from J; junction bases left unmatched: 6. This CDR3 region has 13 residues. The CDR3 reads CASSSQGEGIQYF. The CDR3 DNA reads as TGCGCCAGCAGCTCCCAGGGGGAAGGCATTCAGTACTTC.

The chain carries TRBV6-7 and TRBJ2-7; 10 bases fit TRBD2. TRBV6-7 falls under the ORF class, with uncertain function. The CDR3 has 15 residues. With 10 bases clipped from V and 3 bases from J, the junction kept 12 bases outside the gene matches. CDR3 amino acids: CATAEGLAKIYEQYF. The DNA of the CDR3 is TGTGCCACCGCCGAGGGACTAGCGAAGATCTACGAGCAGTACTTC.

The CDR3 region has the DNA TGTGCCAGTAGTATATTGGGACAGGGAGATCAGCCCCAGCATTTT. This translates into CASSILGQGDQPQHF. The chain is built from TRBV19 and TRBJ1-5, with 9 nucleotides matching TRBD1. CDR3 size: 15 residues. Germline CDR1 and CDR2: LNHDA and SQIVND (reference sequence). After removal of 2 bases from V and 5 bases from J, the junction contained 4 bases not matched to a gene.

The genes are TRBV3-1 (or the pseudogene TRBV3-2) and TRBJ1-1; a possible D gene is TRBD1 (5 bases). Per the germline V gene, CDR1 is LGHDT and CDR2 is YNNKEL (reference sequence). The germline V and J ends were trimmed by 1 base and 0 bases, with 12 bases remaining between them. The CDR3 consists of 16 residues. Written as DNA, the CDR3 is TGTGCCAGCAGCCAAGGGGGAAGGGGCTTGAACACTGAAGCTTTCTTT. Protein product: CASSQGGRGLNTEAFF.

The rearrangement uses TRBV5-6 and TRBJ2-1, with 10 bases that match TRBD2. The CDR3 consists of 17 residues. Germline lookup yields CDR1 SGHDT and CDR2 YYEEEE. The V gene end was trimmed by 0 bases and the J gene end by 8 bases; junction bases not matched to a gene: 11. The CDR3 DNA is TGTGCCAGCAGCTTGGTCCCGCTAGCGGGAGTTAGGGATGAGCAGTTCTTC. Protein product: CASSLVPLAGVRDEQFF.

This clone was seen only once. V gene TRBV11-2 combines with J gene TRBJ2-2; a weak D match, TRBD2 (6 bases). Germline V CDR1 and CDR2: SGHAT, FQNNGV. The germline V and J ends were trimmed by 3 bases and 3 bases, with 11 bases remaining between them. The CDR3 loop spans 15 amino acids. This CDR3 reads CASSFSGTHTGELFF. The CDR3 DNA sequence: TGTGCCAGCAGCTTTAGTGGGACTCACACCGGGGAGCTGTTTTTT.

The CDR3 spells CASSLIGTRGSYNEQFF. The CDR3 nucleotides read TGTGCCAGCAGCTTAATTGGGACTAGGGGATCCTACAATGAGCAGTTCTTC. V is TRBV7-3 and J is TRBJ2-1; the match to TRBD2 covers 8 bases. J was trimmed by 1 base and V by 1 base; bases with no gene match: 6. CDR1 is SGHTA, CDR2 FQGTGA, per germline. The CDR3 runs to 17 residues.

The chain couples TRBV10-1 to TRBJ2-7; D not resolved. This CDR3 has 15 amino acids. Trimming left V 0 bases short and J 0 bases short, with 9 bases between. Germline-derived CDR1 and CDR2 are WNHNN and SYGVQD (reference sequence). The CDR3 DNA is TGCGCCAGCAGTGAGTCTCCGGTCCCCTCCTACGAGCAGTACTTC. Protein: CASSESPVPSYEQYF.